Below, 23 T cell receptor beta chains from the same sample are listed, as sequenced in a study of T cell repertoires in cytomegalovirus infection. TCRdb re-called the reads through MiXCR, storing one row per CDR3 protein. The sample lists under 800,000 distinct CDR3 sequences, less than 25% seen once, with 6.5% to 10% in the top ten. The sample comprised CD8+ T cells from PBMCs. The receptor set was obtained from a human donor in good health (CMV status not recorded). Some clones in this sample may be carry-over from other donors' samples.

Details on this clonotype: With a much larger clone just one base away, this may be a read error. The gene calls are TRBV7-2 and TRBJ2-7, with D tentatively TRBD1 (6 bases). Germline V CDR1 and CDR2: SGHTA, FQGNSA. The CDR3 is 13 residues long. The CDR3 DNA is TGTGTCAGCAGCTGGGGACAAGCCTACGAGCAGTACGTC. Translated: CVSSWGQAYEQYV.

This clonotype was recorded once. The gene calls are TRBV10-2 and TRBJ2-1, with D tentatively TRBD1 or TRBD2 (5 bases each). Deletions cut 7 bases from V and 7 bases from J, with 17 bases between. From germline, CDR1 is WSHSY and CDR2 SAAADI. CDR3 length: 14 residues. The CDR3 reads CASMGVGGTNEQFF. In DNA, the CDR3 is TGCGCCAGCATGGGGGTAGGAGGTACGAATGAGCAGTTCTTC.

This clonotype was observed many times. V and J are TRBV27 and TRBJ1-5; 7 nucleotides line up with TRBD1. The junction had 4 bases not matched to a gene; V was cut back by 8 bases and J by 0 bases. Germline V gives CDR1 MNHEY, CDR2 SMNVEV (reference sequence). The CDR3 has 14 amino acids. The CDR3 loop reads CASRTGLSNQPQHF. The CDR3 nucleotides are TGTGCCAGCCGGACAGGACTTAGCAATCAGCCCCAGCATTTT.

This clonotype appeared a few times. The V call is TRBV29-1, the J call TRBJ2-7; D is perhaps TRBD1 (5 bases). Germline V gives CDR1 SQVTM, CDR2 ANQGSEA. This CDR3 spans 13 amino acids. Between the trimmed V and J ends, which lost 3 bases and 0 bases, there was a span of 9 bases. The CDR3 nucleotides read TGCAGCGTTGACGCGACAGACTCCTACGAGCAGTACTTC. Its translation: CSVDATDSYEQYF.

Only one count was recorded for this clonotype. At one boundary the junction diverges from the germline segment, which might be a read error. The V gene is TRBV7-2, the J gene TRBJ1-1, with D possibly being TRBD1 (5 bases). The CDR3 length is 11 residues. Germline CDR1 and CDR2: SGHTA and FQGNSA. CDR3 DNA: TGTGCCATCCTCGAGGGACTTGAAGCTCTCTTT. Translating gives CAILEGLEALF.

This clonotype has a count of ten or more. V and J are TRBV12-3 or TRBV12-4 and TRBJ2-2; D remains unclear. Trimming cost V 2 bases and J 6 bases, with 13 bases left between them. CDR3 size: 15 residues. CDR3 sequence reads: CASSLQSLGPGELFF. For the CDR3, the DNA is TGTGCCAGCAGTTTACAGTCTCTCGGTCCCGGGGAGCTGTTTTTT.

This clonotype was counted a few times. This chain uses TRBV14 with TRBJ1-1, with a weak D call TRBD1 (5 bases). This CDR3 has 15 amino acids. Trimming removed 2 bases at V and 5 bases at J, with 15 bases between. Germline V gene data show CDR1 as SGHDN and CDR2 as FVKESK. Written as DNA, the CDR3 is TGTGCCAGCAGCCAACGGCGGGGCCTCGGTACTGAAGCTTTCTTT. Translation gives CASSQRRGLGTEAFF.

The chain carries TRBV7-6 and TRBJ1-6; 9 bases align to TRBD1. This CDR3 is built from 15 residues. J lost 5 bases, V lost 4 bases, and 3 bases had no gene match. Germline assignment: CDR1 SGHVS and CDR2 FNYEAQ. The CDR3 loop reads CASSSRDRDNSPLHF. The CDR3 nucleotides are TGTGCCAGCAGCTCCCGGGACAGGGATAATTCACCCCTCCACTTT.

The chain links TRBV28 to TRBJ2-7; 7 bases match TRBD2. The CDR3 is 16 residues long. The V segment lost 6 bases and the J segment 5 bases; nucleotides outside the gene matches: 16. CDR1 is MDHEN, CDR2 SYDVKM, per germline. The CDR3 sequence: CASSPAGGDPGNEQYV. The DNA of the CDR3 is TGTGCCAGCAGCCCCGCTGGGGGGGACCCTGGGAACGAGCAGTACGTC.

This clonotype turned up a few times. J is TRBJ2-1 and V is TRBV10-3, with 12 bases that match TRBD2. This CDR3 region has 13 residues. Trimming at V came to 10 bases and at J to 9 bases, leaving 7 bases not matched to a gene. From germline, CDR1 is ENHRY and CDR2 SYGVKD. The CDR3, as DNA: TGTGCCACTAGCGGGGGGGCTGGGGTTGAGCAGTTCTTC. As protein: CATSGGAGVEQFF.

The rearrangement links TRBV5-5 to TRBJ1-2; 8 bases align to TRBD1. Germline lookup yields CDR1 SGHKS and CDR2 YYEKEE (reference sequence). J was trimmed by 3 bases and V by 2 bases; bases with no gene match: 6. CDR3 length equals 15 residues. The chain's CDR3 is CASSFGQGRDYGYTF. The CDR3 DNA sequence: TGTGCCAGCAGCTTTGGACAGGGCCGGGACTATGGCTACACCTTC.

The rearrangement uses TRBV6-4 and TRBJ2-1; 8 bases are shared with TRBD2. CDR1 and CDR2 from the germline V gene are MRHNA and SNTAGT. This CDR3 comprises 13 residues. The trim removed 4 bases at V and 5 bases at J, leaving 1 base unmatched. The CDR3 DNA reads TGTGCCAGCAGTGCGGGGGGGCACAATGAGCAGTTCTTC. Protein sequence: CASSAGGHNEQFF.

This clonotype was observed a few times. The chain is built from TRBV7-6 and TRBJ2-1, with 14 bases identical to TRBD2. Germline CDR1 reads SGHVS; CDR2 reads FNYEAQ. The CDR3 loop spans 19 amino acids. Trimming cost V 8 bases and J 6 bases; bases outside gene matches: 18. The CDR3 sequence is CASAESTGTSGGLSNEQFF. As DNA, the CDR3 is TGTGCCAGCGCGGAGAGCACCGGGACTAGCGGGGGATTAAGCAATGAGCAGTTCTTC.

The chain uses TRBV2 and TRBJ2-1; D gene ambiguous. CDR1 and CDR2 from the germline V gene are SNHLY and FYNNEI. The CDR3 spans 15 residues. The V end lost 4 bases, the J end lost 0 bases, and 10 bases lay between the germline ends. CDR3 amino acids: CASSAGFSSYNEQFF. The DNA of the CDR3 is TGTGCCAGCAGTGCAGGTTTTAGCTCCTACAATGAGCAGTTCTTC.

The V and J genes are TRBV19 and TRBJ2-1; a weak D match, TRBD1 (5 bases). Trimming stripped 5 bases from V and 2 bases from J, with 13 bases between. This CDR3 spans 15 amino acids. The germline gives CDR1 LNHDA, CDR2 SQIVND (reference sequence). Here the CDR3 reads CASSPDISAYNEQFF. The CDR3, as DNA: TGTGCCAGTAGTCCGGACATCTCCGCCTACAATGAGCAGTTCTTC.

This clonotype was seen a few times. V usage is TRBV5-5 and J usage is TRBJ2-1, with D unresolved. The germline CDR1 and CDR2 sequences are SGHKS and YYEKEE (reference sequence). The CDR3 runs to 13 residues. The ends were cut back, 1 base at V and 6 bases at J, with 8 bases in the middle. The CDR3 DNA reads TGTGCCAGCAGCTTGCTGGTCAGCAATGAGCAGTTCTTC. Translated: CASSLLVSNEQFF.

This clonotype showed up many times. The chain is built from TRBV7-9 and TRBJ1-1, with 7 bases aligning to TRBD1. This CDR3 spans 16 amino acids. The germline V gene has CDR1 SEHNR and CDR2 FQNEAQ (reference sequence). With 5 bases clipped from V and 0 bases from J, the junction kept 9 bases outside the gene matches. The CDR3 coding sequence is TGTGCCAGCAGCCTCACCCCCAGGGGGGTGAACACTGAAGCTTTCTTT. Its protein product is CASSLTPRGVNTEAFF.

The rearrangement links TRBV14 to TRBJ2-1, with no clear D. V was pared by 1 base and J by 10 bases, with 8 bases between. In germline, CDR1 is SGHDN, CDR2 FVKESK. This CDR3 spans 12 amino acids. The CDR3 DNA reads TGTGCCAGCAGCCAAGTGAAGGAGGAGCAGTTCTTC. Translation gives CASSQVKEEQFF.

The J gene is TRBJ1-1, the V gene TRBV28; D is uncertain. The CDR3 is 14 residues long. Between the trimmed V and J ends, which lost 5 bases and 2 bases, there was a span of 12 bases. Germline CDR1 MDHEN, CDR2 SYDVKM. The CDR3 bases are TGTGCCAGCAGTAAAAGGACCGCCAACACTGAAGCTTTCTTT. Translation gives CASSKRTANTEAFF.

This clonotype was seen more than once but under ten times. The CDR3 DNA reads as TGTGCCAGCAGACGTGCGGGCGGGGGGCTGGGTGAAGCTTTCTTT. Translation gives CASRRAGGGLGEAFF. The V gene is TRBV6-5, the J gene TRBJ1-1; tentatively, D is TRBD1 (6 bases). Trimming removed 6 bases at V and 7 bases at J, with 21 bases between. The CDR3 is made up of 15 amino acids. CDR1 and CDR2 (germline): MNHEY, SVGAGI.

This clonotype was seen ten or more times. CDR3 in amino acids: CASRGTEAGELFF. In nucleotides, the CDR3 is TGTGCCAGCAGGGGGACAGAGGCCGGGGAGCTGTTTTTT. The gene calls are TRBV7-8 and TRBJ2-2; 7 bases match TRBD1. V was pared by 6 bases and J by 6 bases, with 4 bases of the junction left unmatched. This CDR3 spans 13 amino acids. Germline V gene data show CDR1 as SGHVS and CDR2 as FQNEAQ.

The genes are TRBV7-9 and TRBJ2-3; D remains ambiguous. V was shortened by 1 base and J by 1 base, with 21 bases between the two germline ends. Germline values: CDR1 SEHNR, CDR2 FQNEAQ (reference sequence). This CDR3 spans 19 amino acids. The DNA for the CDR3 is TGTGCCAGCAGCTTAGTCGACCGAATCGGCGGAACCCGCACAGATACGCAGTATTTT. Protein: CASSLVDRIGGTRTDTQYF.

This clonotype was seen a handful of times. This chain joins TRBV6-1 and TRBJ1-2; possible D gene TRBD1, 6 bases. The CDR3 length is 13 residues. Trimming took off 8 bases at V and 5 bases at J, with 15 bases between the two ends. CDR1 is MNHNS, CDR2 SASEGT, per germline. This CDR3 is CASSGRGEYGYTF. DNA for the CDR3: TGTGCCAGCTCGGGCAGGGGAGAATATGGCTACACCTTC.